This T cell receptor (beta chain) derives from a study of prognosis after radiotherapy for stage I lung cancer. Overall study context: None of the non-small cell lung cancer patients was considered medically operable. Seven or eight patients presented with squamous cell carcinoma, approximately eleven with adenocarcinoma. Not a single patient was given any concurrent therapy alongside stereotactic body radiotherapy, also referred to as SBRT.

The CDR3 covers 15 residues. V was trimmed by 2 bases and J by 2 bases, leaving 10 bases between them. Germline V gene data show CDR1 as SGHNT and CDR2 as YENEEA. Two-round multiplex PCR, the amplification method, yielded TCR beta CDR3 from genomic DNA. Amplification during the initial PCR round employed primers specific to each TRBV and TRBJ gene. MiXCR was run by TCRdb on the multiplex PCR reads, yielding one entry per CDR3 protein. The sample holds more than 30,000 distinct CDR3 sequences, over 40% seen once. Findings of the study overall: Between patients with and without metastases, TRBV and TRBJ gene usage reportedly differed.

The sample holds many counts of this clonotype. Its target is unknown. This sample comprised PBMCs, obtained before or after stereotactic body radiation therapy (not recorded which). The sequence came from a donor aged 50 or older with non-small cell lung cancer. J is TRBJ2-1 and V is TRBV11-3; a weak D match, TRBD1 (5 bases). CDR3 protein: CASSLQQAAYNEQFF. In nucleotides, the CDR3 is TGTGCCAGCAGCTTACAACAGGCTGCCTACAATGAGCAGTTCTTC.